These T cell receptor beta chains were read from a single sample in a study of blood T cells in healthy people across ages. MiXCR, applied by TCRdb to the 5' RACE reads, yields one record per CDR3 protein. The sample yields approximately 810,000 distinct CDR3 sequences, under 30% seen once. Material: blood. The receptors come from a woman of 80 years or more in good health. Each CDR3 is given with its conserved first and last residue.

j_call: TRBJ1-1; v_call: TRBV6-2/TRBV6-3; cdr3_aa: CASSSSPDRVLRTEAFF
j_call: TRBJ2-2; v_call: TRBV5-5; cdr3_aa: CASSGEGARELFF
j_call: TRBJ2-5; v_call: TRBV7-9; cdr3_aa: CASSLPDIGETQYF
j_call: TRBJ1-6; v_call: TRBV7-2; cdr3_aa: CASGRYNSPLHF
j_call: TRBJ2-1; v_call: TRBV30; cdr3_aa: CAWSKGGGSAYNEQFF
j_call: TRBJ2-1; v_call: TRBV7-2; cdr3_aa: CASRGAKQINEWFF
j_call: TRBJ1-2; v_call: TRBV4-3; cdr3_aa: CASSQDRSNYGYTF
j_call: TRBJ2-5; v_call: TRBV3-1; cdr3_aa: CASSPAGVNEQYF
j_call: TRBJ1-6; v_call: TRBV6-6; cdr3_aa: CASRSGDNSPLHF
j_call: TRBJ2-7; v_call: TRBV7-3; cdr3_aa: CASSPTTPQSQYF
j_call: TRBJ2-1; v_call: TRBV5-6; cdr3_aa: CASSRQGAYNEQFF
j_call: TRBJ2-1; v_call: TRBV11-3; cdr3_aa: CASSSGLTNEQFF
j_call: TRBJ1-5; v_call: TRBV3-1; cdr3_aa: CASSQTAGWQPQHF
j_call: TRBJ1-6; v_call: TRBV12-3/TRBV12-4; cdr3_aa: CASSSGTGRTPLHF
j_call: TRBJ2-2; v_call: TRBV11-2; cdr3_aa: CANKKTGLDTGELFF
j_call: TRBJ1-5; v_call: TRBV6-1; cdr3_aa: CASSELRGKKGQPQHF
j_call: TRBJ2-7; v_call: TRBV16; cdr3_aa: CASSFSRDSPAYEQYF
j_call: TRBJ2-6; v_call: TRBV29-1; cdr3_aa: CSVERGTGANVLTF
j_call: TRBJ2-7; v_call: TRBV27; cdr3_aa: CASIRTGTGSYEQYF
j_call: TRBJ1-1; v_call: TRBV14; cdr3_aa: CASSQDPRIGAFF
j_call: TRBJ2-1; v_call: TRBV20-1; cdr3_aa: CSANKDPLVEQFF
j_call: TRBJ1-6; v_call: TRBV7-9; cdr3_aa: CASSSRTANSPLHF